The 17 T cell receptor beta chains presented below share a single source sample, sequenced in a study of CD8+ T cells in alopecia areata. Sequencing relied on a cDNA template that was reverse transcribed from extracted RNA. Sequencing was performed with immunoSEQ multiplex PCR; in TCRdb, only in-frame clones are kept and a portion is missing. The sample has 150,000 to 200,000 clones; about 60% are singletons. The sequenced sample consisted of CD4+ T cells sorted from blood. The source is a human donor in good health.

The J gene is TRBJ2-1, the V gene TRBV30, with 9 bases lining up with TRBD2. The V gene's germline CDR1 is GTSNPN and CDR2 SVGIG (reference sequence). The CDR3 is 14 residues long. Unmatched junction bases numbered 11, after V lost 5 bases and J lost 9 bases. The CDR3 spells CAWWVSGSSGEQFF. The CDR3 DNA follows: TGTGCCTGGTGGGTTAGCGGGAGCTCGGGTGAGCAGTTCTTC.

In its sample, this clone was seen a few times. V gene TRBV6-5 combines with J gene TRBJ1-3; unclear D gene. From germline, CDR1 is MNHEY and CDR2 SVGAGI. CDR3 length equals 13 residues. Deletions cut 4 bases from V and 4 bases from J, with 8 bases between. The chain's CDR3 is CASSSFRGNTIYF. The CDR3 DNA follows: TGTGCCAGCAGTTCTTTTCGGGGAAACACCATATATTTT.

This clone occurred a few times. The chain carries TRBV10-3 and TRBJ2-3; TRBD2 aligns across 9 bases. V shed 10 bases and J 8 bases; nucleotides not matched to a gene: 25. The CDR3 has 18 residues. Germline values: CDR1 ENHRY, CDR2 SYGVKD. The CDR3 protein is CASGGGRGGGRAASTQYF. In nucleotides, the CDR3 is TGTGCCAGCGGCGGGGGGCGAGGAGGCGGGAGGGCCGCTTCTACGCAGTATTTT.

This clone is a singleton in its sample. The J gene is TRBJ2-5, the V gene TRBV29-1; weak D call: TRBD1 (6 bases). V was pared by 6 bases and J by 4 bases, with 15 bases between. Germline V gene sequence: CDR1 SQVTM, CDR2 ANQGSEA. There are 13 residues in the CDR3. Here the CDR3 reads CSVDPRGRETQYF. The DNA of the CDR3 is TGCAGCGTGGACCCCAGGGGACGAGAGACCCAGTACTTC.

The chain links TRBV5-4 to TRBJ2-5; tentatively, D is TRBD1 (6 bases). The CDR3 contains 12 residues. The V end lost 7 bases, the J end lost 3 bases, and 10 bases lay between the germline ends. Germline values: CDR1 SGHNT, CDR2 YYREEE (reference sequence). The CDR3 nucleotides read TGTGCCAGCGGACGACAGGAAGAGACCCAGTACTTC. Its protein is CASGRQEETQYF.

The chain joins TRBV5-1 to TRBJ1-2; tentatively, D is TRBD1 (5 bases). The CDR3 is made up of 14 amino acids. From germline, CDR1 is SGHRS and CDR2 YFSETQ. Trimming stripped 2 bases from V and 5 bases from J, with 13 bases between. The CDR3 DNA sequence: TGCGCCAGCAGCTTTGGCAGGGTTGAATATGGCTACACCTTC. Residues: CASSFGRVEYGYTF.

The chain carries TRBV4-1 and TRBJ2-1; D remains ambiguous. This CDR3 region has 16 residues. The V gene lost 6 bases and the J gene lost 5 bases, with 20 bases spanning the gap. In germline, CDR1 is MGHRA, CDR2 YSYEKL. The CDR3 coding sequence is TGCGCCAGCAGTCATTCGGGCAGGCCAGGAAACAATGAGCAGTTCTTC. Residues: CASSHSGRPGNNEQFF.

CDR3 sequence reads: CASSPQGGGAYEQYF. The DNA of the CDR3 is TGTGCCAGCAGCCCGCAGGGGGGTGGGGCCTACGAGCAGTACTTC. V usage is TRBV7-9 and J usage is TRBJ2-7; TRBD1 might be the D (7 bases). Trimming left V 5 bases short and J 2 bases short, with 16 bases between. Per the germline V gene, CDR1 is SEHNR and CDR2 is FQNEAQ (reference sequence). The CDR3 runs 15 residues.

The chain couples TRBV2 to TRBJ1-2; D is unclear. V was pared by 5 bases and J by 2 bases, with 9 bases between. This CDR3 is built from 13 residues. Germline values: CDR1 SNHLY, CDR2 FYNNEI. CDR3 sequence: CASSRTANYGYTF. As DNA, the CDR3 is TGTGCCAGCAGTAGGACCGCAAACTATGGCTACACCTTC.

This chain links TRBV6-5 with TRBJ1-2, with D perhaps TRBD1 (5 bases). This CDR3 contains 11 residues. Trimming took off 10 bases at V and 4 bases at J, with 10 bases between the two ends. Per the germline V gene, CDR1 is MNHEY and CDR2 is SVGAGI. DNA of the CDR3: TGTGCCACAGCTGGGGGCTATGGCTACACCTTC. Translating it yields CATAGGYGYTF.

The gene calls are TRBV5-4 and TRBJ1-1, with a possible D match to TRBD1 (6 bases). V was trimmed by 4 bases and J by 2 bases, leaving 18 bases between them. The CDR3 covers 16 residues. CDR1 and CDR2 (germline): SGHNT, YYREEE (reference sequence). DNA of the CDR3: TGTGCCAGCAGCGGACCGGGACATTATGGAAACACTGAAGCTTTCTTT. Translation: CASSGPGHYGNTEAFF. Full variable domain (missing parts from reference TRBV5-4 and TRBJ1-1): ETGVTQSPTHLIKTRGQQVTLRCSSQSGHNTVSWYQQALGQGPQFIFQYYREEENGRGNFPPRFSGLQFPNYSSELNVNALELDDSALYLCASSGPGHYGNTEAFFGQGTRLTVV.

This clone turned up a few times. The rearrangement uses TRBV29-1 and TRBJ1-4, with D maybe TRBD1 (5 bases). The CDR3 extends over 13 amino acids. From germline, CDR1 is SQVTM and CDR2 ANQGSEA. Trimming cost V 6 bases and J 3 bases, with 11 bases left between them. CDR3 region: CSVNDRANEKLFF. CDR3 DNA: TGCAGCGTCAACGACAGAGCTAATGAAAAACTGTTTTTT.

The chain employs TRBV30 and TRBJ1-1, with 7 bases matching TRBD1. Germline-derived CDR1 and CDR2 are GTSNPN and SVGIG (reference sequence). Trimming took 6 bases from V and 6 from J; bases not matched to a gene: 13. The CDR3 spans 14 residues. The CDR3 DNA is TGTGCCTGCGCCCTTAAGACAGGGAAGTCTGAAGCTTTCTTT. It translates to CACALKTGKSEAFF.

The rearrangement links TRBV30 to TRBJ2-4, with D perhaps matching TRBD1 (5 bases). Germline V CDR1 and CDR2: GTSNPN, SVGIG (reference sequence). V was pared by 3 bases and J by 5 bases, with 5 bases between. The CDR3 has 11 amino acids. CDR3 sequence reads: CAWSRENIQYF. The CDR3 region has the DNA TGTGCCTGGAGCAGGGAAAACATTCAGTACTTC.

This clone was observed a single time. The chain is built from TRBV18 and TRBJ1-1; D ambiguous. The germline V and J ends were trimmed by 6 bases and 1 base, with 15 bases remaining between them. The CDR3 is 15 residues long. Germline-derived CDR1 and CDR2 are KGHSH and LQKENI. CDR3 DNA: TGTGCCAGCTCGACCAGATCGACCGCGAACACTGAAGCTTTCTTT. Its translation is CASSTRSTANTEAFF.

The chain couples TRBV9 to TRBJ1-1, with 7 positions matching TRBD1. Germline loops: CDR1 SGDLS, CDR2 YYNGEE. J lost 1 base, V lost 3 bases, and 6 bases had no gene match. CDR3 size: 15 residues. The CDR3 nucleotides read TGTGCCAGCAGCGACGGAGGACAGGCGAACACTGAAGCTTTCTTT. Translation: CASSDGGQANTEAFF.

Only a few counts were recorded for this clone. V usage is TRBV15 and J usage is TRBJ2-1; D is possibly TRBD1 or TRBD2 (5 bases each). CDR3 length equals 13 residues. Trimming shortened V by 1 base and J by 7 bases, and 8 bases separated the two germline ends. The germline CDR1 and CDR2 sequences are LNHNV and YYDKDF (reference sequence). The CDR3 spells CATSRAGTNEQFF. CDR3 DNA: TGTGCCACCAGCAGAGCCGGGACGAATGAGCAGTTCTTC.